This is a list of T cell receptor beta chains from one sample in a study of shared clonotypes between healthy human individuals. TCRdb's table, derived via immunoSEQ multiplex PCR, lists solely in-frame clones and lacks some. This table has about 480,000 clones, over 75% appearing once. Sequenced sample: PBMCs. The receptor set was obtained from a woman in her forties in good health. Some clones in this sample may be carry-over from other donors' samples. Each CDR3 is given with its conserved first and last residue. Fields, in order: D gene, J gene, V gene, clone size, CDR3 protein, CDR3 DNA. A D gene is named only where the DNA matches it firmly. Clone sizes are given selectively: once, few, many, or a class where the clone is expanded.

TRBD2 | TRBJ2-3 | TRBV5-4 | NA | CASNLFGGRSTDTQYF | TGTGCCAGCAACTTGTTTGGCGGGAGGAGCACAGATACGCAGTATTTT
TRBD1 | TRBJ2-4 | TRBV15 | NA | CATSRDRMTGGKNIQYF | TGTGCCACCAGCAGAGATCGGATGACAGGGGGGAAAAACATTCAGTACTTC
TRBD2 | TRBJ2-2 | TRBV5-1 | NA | CASSLAGGSGTGELFF | TGCGCCAGCAGCTTGGCCGGGGGGAGTGGCACCGGGGAGCTGTTTTTT
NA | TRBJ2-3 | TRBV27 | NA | CASTSTGGYFATQYF | TGTGCCAGCACCTCCACTGGGGGGTATTTTGCTACGCAGTATTTT
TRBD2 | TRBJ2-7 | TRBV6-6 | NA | CASSEASGSAGEQYF | TGTGCCAGCAGTGAGGCTAGCGGGAGTGCAGGCGAGCAGTACTTC
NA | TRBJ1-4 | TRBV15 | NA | CATTRAVGGMTREKLFF | TGTGCCACCACGCGGGCAGTGGGGGGCATGACGCGTGAAAAACTGTTTTTT
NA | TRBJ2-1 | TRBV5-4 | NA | CASSLSGAEGQSQQFF | TGTGCCAGCAGTCTTAGCGGAGCGGAAGGACAATCTCAGCAGTTCTTC
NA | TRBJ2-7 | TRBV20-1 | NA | CSARGEGEQYF | TGCAGTGCTAGAGGAGAGGGCGAGCAGTACTTC
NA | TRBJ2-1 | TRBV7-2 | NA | CASSLDLVVGKEFF | TGTGCCAGCAGCTTAGACCTCGTAGTGGGGAAGGAGTTCTTC
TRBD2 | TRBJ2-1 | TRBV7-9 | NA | CASSYVAGSGGYNEQFF | TGTGCCAGCAGTTATGTCGCGGGTAGCGGGGGATACAATGAGCAGTTCTTC
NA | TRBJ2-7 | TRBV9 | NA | CASSVYLFEGRHYEQYF | TGTGCCAGCAGCGTATATCTTTTCGAGGGGAGACACTACGAGCAGTACTTC
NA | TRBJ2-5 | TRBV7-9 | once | CASSPRVGETQYF | TGTGCCAGCAGCCCCAGGGTGGGGGAGACCCAGTACTTC
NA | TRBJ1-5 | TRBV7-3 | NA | CASSSLGDAGDSNQPQHF | TGTGCCAGCAGCTCCCTAGGGGACGCTGGAGATAGCAATCAGCCCCAGCATTTT
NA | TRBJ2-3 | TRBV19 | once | CASGGRYTQYF | TGTGCCAGTGGCGGTCGGTATACGCAGTATTTT
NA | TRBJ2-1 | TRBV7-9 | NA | CASSSAGGEQFF | TGTGCCAGCAGCTCGGCAGGTGGTGAGCAGTTCTTC
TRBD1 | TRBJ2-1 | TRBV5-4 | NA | CASSLGQGAFNEQFF | TGTGCCAGCAGCCTGGGACAGGGGGCGTTCAATGAGCAGTTCTTC
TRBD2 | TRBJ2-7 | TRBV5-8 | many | CASSLGLAGVSEQYF | TGTGCCAGCAGCCTCGGACTAGCGGGAGTGAGCGAGCAGTACTTC
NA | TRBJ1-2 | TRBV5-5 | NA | CASSPNTVQSTYGYTF | TGTGCCAGCAGCCCAAACACGGTGCAGAGTACGTATGGCTACACCTTC
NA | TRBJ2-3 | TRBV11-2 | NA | CASSKESGSLRGDTQYF | TGTGCCAGCAGCAAAGAGTCCGGATCCCTCAGGGGTGATACGCAGTATTTT
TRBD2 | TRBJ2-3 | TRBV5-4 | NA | CASSFPSGTTDTQYF | TGTGCCAGCAGCTTCCCTAGCGGGACCACAGATACGCAGTATTTT
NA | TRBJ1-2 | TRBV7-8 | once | CASSLWGAQGYTF | TGTGCCAGCAGCTTATGGGGGGCGCAGGGCTACACCTTC
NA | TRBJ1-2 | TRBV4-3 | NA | CASSLDTTVGYTF | TGCGCCAGCAGCCTTGACACAACAGTAGGCTACACCTTC
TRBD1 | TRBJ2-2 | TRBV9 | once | CASSVSGQPAGELFF | TGTGCCAGCAGCGTGTCGGGACAGCCCGCTGGGGAGCTGTTTTTT
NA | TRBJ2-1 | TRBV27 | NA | CASSSTDTYNEQFF | TGTGCCAGCAGTTCGACAGACACCTACAATGAGCAGTTCTTC
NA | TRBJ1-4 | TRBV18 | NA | CASSPSIHEKLFF | TGTGCCAGCTCACCTAGTATCCATGAAAAACTGTTTTTT